The rows below give T cell receptor beta chains drawn from one sample of a study of cytomegalovirus exposure and HLA in healthy donors. TCRdb's copy holds only in-frame clones and misses some; the assay was immunoSEQ multiplex PCR. The profile shows roughly 250,000 clones, approximately 84% of them singletons. Sequences were obtained from PBMCs. All receptors derive from a woman aged 25 to 39 in good health and CMV-seropositive. Both conserved end residues are part of each CDR3. D genes are given only for firm matches. For some rows the clone size is stated as once, few or many, or as a class when expanded; others skip it.

D,size,J,V,DNA,CDR3
.,.,TRBJ2-2,TRBV4-1,TGCGCCAGCAGCCTCAGGGGCTTGAACACCGGGGAGCTGTTTTTT,CASSLRGLNTGELFF
.,.,TRBJ2-7,TRBV29-1,TGCAGCGTTGAATCCCCGGGGGAGCAGTACTTC,CSVESPGEQYF
TRBD2,.,TRBJ2-3,TRBV7-8,TGTGCCAGCAGCCTAGCGGGCTTCACAGATACGCAGTATTTT,CASSLAGFTDTQYF
.,.,TRBJ2-7,TRBV9,TGTGCCAGCAGTGCTACAGGGCCCGAGCAGTACTTC,CASSATGPEQYF
.,.,TRBJ1-1,TRBV14,TGTGCCAGCAGCCAAGTTCAGGTGCTGGGCACTGAAGCTTTCTTT,CASSQVQVLGTEAFF
TRBD1,.,TRBJ1-1,TRBV5-1,TGCGCCAGCAGGAGACCGGGACAGTCGAACACTGAAGCTTTCTTT,CASRRPGQSNTEAFF
.,.,TRBJ2-7,TRBV10-2,TGCGCCAGCAGTGAGTGGGCTGTCGGGAATCCCTACGAGCAGTACTTC,CASSEWAVGNPYEQYF
TRBD2,.,TRBJ2-7,TRBV2,TGTGCCAGCATGTCCACTAGCGGGAGGGCGGTGCAGTACTTC,CASMSTSGRAVQYF
TRBD2,.,TRBJ2-5,TRBV27,TGTGCCAGCAGTTTCGTTCTAGCGGACCAAGAGACCCAGTACTTC,CASSFVLADQETQYF
.,.,TRBJ2-7,TRBV19,TGTGCCAGTAGTATAGTAGCCGGCCTAGGAAACGAGCAGTACTTC,CASSIVAGLGNEQYF
.,.,TRBJ2-1,TRBV27,TGTGCCAGCAGTCTAAGGGGGGGCGAAAGGCTCTCCTACAATGAGCAGTTCTTC,CASSLRGGERLSYNEQFF
.,.,TRBJ2-7,TRBV28,TGTGCCAGCAGTCCCCCCCAGCGGGTCTCCTACGAGCAGTACTTC,CASSPPQRVSYEQYF
.,.,TRBJ1-4,TRBV6-5,TGTGCCAGCAGTTTTGGGACTAGTAATGAAAAACTGTTTTTT,CASSFGTSNEKLFF
TRBD1,.,TRBJ2-7,TRBV28,TGTGCCAGCAGCAGTCCCGGGACAGGGAGCGGCGAGCAGTACTTC,CASSSPGTGSGEQYF
TRBD2,few,TRBJ2-5,TRBV7-9,TGTGCCAGCAGCTGGAGCGGGAGAGGGGAGACCCAGTACTTC,CASSWSGRGETQYF
TRBD2,once,TRBJ2-7,TRBV25-1,TGTGCCAGCAGTGCGTACAGCGGGAGCTCCTACGAGCAGTACTTC,CASSAYSGSSYEQYF
.,.,TRBJ2-3,TRBV5-1,TGCGCCAGCAGCTTGGCAATGGATACGCAGTATTTT,CASSLAMDTQYF
TRBD1,.,TRBJ1-4,TRBV4-1,TGCGCCACCCGCAATCCGGGACAGCTCTCCGCTGATAATGAAAAACTGTTTTTT,CATRNPGQLSADNEKLFF
.,.,TRBJ2-3,TRBV4-1,TGCGCCAGCAGCCAAGTACCAGCGGGCCGCACAGATACGCAGTATTTT,CASSQVPAGRTDTQYF
.,.,TRBJ1-1,TRBV6-1,TGTGCCAGCAGTGAATGGGCGGGGGCGAACACTGAAGCTTTCTTT,CASSEWAGANTEAFF
TRBD1,medium-sized,TRBJ1-2,TRBV28,TGTGCCAGCCACCGGACAGGGAAGTATGGCTACACCTTC,CASHRTGKYGYTF
.,.,TRBJ1-1,TRBV30,TGTGCCTGGAGTGTACTCGGGGGATTGTTAACTGAAGCTTTCTTT,CAWSVLGGLLTEAFF
.,.,TRBJ1-1,TRBV27,TGTGCCAGCAGTTTAGTTAGTTCGGAGGGTTATTCTGAAGCTTTCTTT,CASSLVSSEGYSEAFF
.,.,TRBJ1-3,TRBV30,TGTGCCTGGAGTGTACACTCTGGAAACACCATATATTTT,CAWSVHSGNTIYF
.,.,TRBJ2-3,TRBV4-1,TGCGCCAGCAGCCACGACTTAAGCACAGATACGCAGTATTTT,CASSHDLSTDTQYF
.,.,TRBJ2-2,TRBV19,TGTGCCAGTAGTAAGAGATCAGGGGTCGGCACCGGGGAGCTGTTTTTT,CASSKRSGVGTGELFF
TRBD2,.,TRBJ2-3,TRBV7-2,TGTGCCAGCAGCCTCCATTCTCGACTAGCTTATACGCAGTATTTT,CASSLHSRLAYTQYF
.,.,TRBJ2-3,TRBV5-1,TGCGCCAGCAGCTTGAACTACCAAGTAGGAGATACGCAGTATTTT,CASSLNYQVGDTQYF
TRBD1,once,TRBJ2-2,TRBV11-3,TGTGCCAGCAGCTCGGCAGGGGGCAACACCGGGGAGCTGTTTTTT,CASSSAGGNTGELFF
TRBD1,.,TRBJ1-2,TRBV6-5,TGTGCCAGCAGTTACTCGGTAGGGGGCTCTAACTATGGCTACACCTTC,CASSYSVGGSNYGYTF
TRBD1,.,TRBJ2-5,TRBV6-6,TGTGCCAGCAGTGAGACAGGGATGGAGACCCAGTACTTC,CASSETGMETQYF
TRBD2,.,TRBJ2-1,TRBV9,TGTGCCAGCAGCGTGATTGGTGGACTAGCTATTGAGCAGTTCTTC,CASSVIGGLAIEQFF
TRBD2,.,TRBJ2-1,TRBV6-6,TGTGCCAGCATGGACGGGAGGGCTAATGAGCAGTTCTTC,CASMDGRANEQFF
.,few,TRBJ2-2,TRBV28,TGTGCCAGCAGTTTCCCACTCACCGGGGAGCTGTTTTTT,CASSFPLTGELFF
TRBD1,.,TRBJ2-2,TRBV5-6,TGTGCCAGCAGCGTCCGGGACAGGGGTGTCACCGGGGAGCTGTTTTTT,CASSVRDRGVTGELFF
.,.,TRBJ2-2,TRBV11-2,TGTGCCAGCAGCCAGCAAATTAGCACAATGAACACCGGGGAGCTGTTTTTT,CASSQQISTMNTGELFF
.,.,TRBJ2-7,TRBV2,TGTGCCAGCAGTGAAGCGCGCACTTCCTACGAGCAGTACTTC,CASSEARTSYEQYF
.,.,TRBJ2-3,TRBV9,TGTGCCAGCAACCCGGGGAGCACAGATACGCAGTATTTT,CASNPGSTDTQYF
.,once,TRBJ1-1,TRBV15,TGTGCCACCAGCAGAGGCAGGGTCGGCACTGAAGCTTTCTTT,CATSRGRVGTEAFF
.,.,TRBJ1-2,TRBV7-9,TGTGCCAGCAGCCCAGACATGGCGTTCGGCTACACCTTC,CASSPDMAFGYTF
TRBD1,.,TRBJ1-5,TRBV27,TGTGCCACCGGGACAGGTAAAAATCAGCCCCAGCATTTT,CATGTGKNQPQHF
TRBD1,.,TRBJ1-1,TRBV5-1,TGCGCCAGCAGCCTGGGGACAGCCCTCTTGAACACTGAAGCTTTCTTT,CASSLGTALLNTEAFF